This TCR beta chain is from a study of CD8 T cells in ankylosing spondylitis. General study findings and limits: What seemed typical of ankylosing spondylitis blood was a TCR beta motif built from roughly 8 highly homologous variants. Several of the motif variants were reported before in synovial fluid and blood from reactive arthritis.

Via MiXCR, TCRdb re-called the 5' RACE reads, giving one row per CDR3 protein. The sample has around 430,000 distinct CDR3 sequences; more than 15% are singletons. This clonotype appeared a few times. Its antigen remains unknown. Germline assignment: CDR1 SGDLS and CDR2 YYNGEE. The CDR3 consists of 16 residues. V shed 1 base and J shed 3 bases, with 14 bases lying between them. The sequenced sample consisted of blood, either unsorted or a sorted T cell fraction (not recorded which). The V and J genes are TRBV9 and TRBJ2-1; D ambiguous. The TCR originated in a male donor with ankylosing spondylitis. The CDR3: CASSVSAAVVYNEQFF. Here the CDR3 DNA reads TGTGCCAGCAGCGTATCTGCGGCGGTGGTCTACAATGAGCAGTTCTTC.